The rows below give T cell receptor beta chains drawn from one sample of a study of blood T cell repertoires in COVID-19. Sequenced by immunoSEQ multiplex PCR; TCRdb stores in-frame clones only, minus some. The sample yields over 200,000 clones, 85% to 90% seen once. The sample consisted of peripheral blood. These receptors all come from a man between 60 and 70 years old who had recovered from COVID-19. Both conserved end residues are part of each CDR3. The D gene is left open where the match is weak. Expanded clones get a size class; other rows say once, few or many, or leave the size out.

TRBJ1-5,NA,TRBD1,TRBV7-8,TGTGCCAGCAGCCTAAGACAGGGGTGGGAGCCCCAGCATTTT,CASSLRQGWEPQHF
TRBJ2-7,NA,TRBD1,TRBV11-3,TGTGCCAGCAGCTTAAGGGGGCCAATCTTTTACGAGCAGTACTTC,CASSLRGPIFYEQYF
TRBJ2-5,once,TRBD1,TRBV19,TGTGCCAGTAGTTTCCTCCGGGGACAGGCGTCGGAGACCCAGTACTTC,CASSFLRGQASETQYF
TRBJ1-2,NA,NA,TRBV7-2,TGTGCCAGCAGCGCCGGGAACGGGGGGGACAATGGCTACACCTTC,CASSAGNGGDNGYTF
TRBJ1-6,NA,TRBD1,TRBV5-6,TGTGCCAGCAGCGAAGGACAGGGGCGCTCACCCCTCCACTTT,CASSEGQGRSPLHF
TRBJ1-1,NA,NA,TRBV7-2,TGTGCCAGCAGCTTTGTTGGAGACACTGAAGCTTTCTTT,CASSFVGDTEAFF
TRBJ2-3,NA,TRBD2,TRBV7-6,TGTGCCAGCAGCGTTAGCGGGGACACAGATACGCAGTATTTT,CASSVSGDTDTQYF
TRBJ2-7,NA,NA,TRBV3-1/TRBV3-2,TGTGCCAGCAGCCCACAGGGCCACGAGCAGTACTTC,CASSPQGHEQYF
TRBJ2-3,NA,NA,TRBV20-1,TGCAGTGCTAGAGGACAGCGTACGCAGTATTTT,CSARGQRTQYF
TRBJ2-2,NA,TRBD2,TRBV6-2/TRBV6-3,TGTGCCAGCAGTTACTTATTCGGACTAGCATCGGACACCGGGGAGCTGTTTTTT,CASSYLFGLASDTGELFF
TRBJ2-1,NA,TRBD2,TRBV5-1,TGCGCCAGCAGCCCTAGCGGGAGGACGTCGAATGAGCAGTTCTTC,CASSPSGRTSNEQFF
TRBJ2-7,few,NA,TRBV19,TGTGCCAGTAGTGTAGACTGGCACGCAGACTACGAGCAGTACTTC,CASSVDWHADYEQYF
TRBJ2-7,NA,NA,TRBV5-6,TGTGCCAGCAGCTTGGGTCCGGGAGCGGACGAGCAGTACTTC,CASSLGPGADEQYF
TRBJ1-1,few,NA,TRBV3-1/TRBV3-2,TGTGCCAGCAGCCTCCAAGGCGGGGCCACTGAAGCTTTCTTT,CASSLQGGATEAFF
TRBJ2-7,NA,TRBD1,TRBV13,TGTGCCAGCAGCTTAGGACCGGGACAGTACGAGCAGTACTTC,CASSLGPGQYEQYF
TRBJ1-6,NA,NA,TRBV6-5,TGTGCCAGCAGCGGGGGGGGGAGGAATTCACCCCTCCACTTT,CASSGGGRNSPLHF
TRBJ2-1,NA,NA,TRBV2,TGTGCCAGCAGAACAGTTTACAATGAGCAGTTCTTC,CASRTVYNEQFF
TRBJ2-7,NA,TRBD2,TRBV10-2,TGCGCCAGCAGGGATCCGGGACTAGCGGGGAACCACTACGAGCAGTACTTC,CASRDPGLAGNHYEQYF
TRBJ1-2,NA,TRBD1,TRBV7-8,TGTGCCAGCAGCTTAGGTACAGGGGATCACTATGGCTACACCTTC,CASSLGTGDHYGYTF
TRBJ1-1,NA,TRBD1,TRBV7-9,TGTGCCAGCAGCCCGGACAGGGTGGCCACTGAAGCTTTCTTT,CASSPDRVATEAFF
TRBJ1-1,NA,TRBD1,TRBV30,TGTGCCTGGAGGACGGGACAGGGCAACACTGAAGCTTTCTTT,CAWRTGQGNTEAFF
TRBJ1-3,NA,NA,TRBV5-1,TGCGCCAGCAGCTTATTAGGGGCCGACAGCTCTGGAAACACCATATATTTT,CASSLLGADSSGNTIYF
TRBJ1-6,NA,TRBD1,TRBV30,TGTGCCTGGAGTCCATCCGTGGGACAGGGGGCGAAGGTTTCACCCCTCCACTTT,CAWSPSVGQGAKVSPLHF
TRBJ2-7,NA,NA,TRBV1,TGCACCAGCGGAGTCCGTTGGGGAGGGAGACCCTCCTACGAGCAGTACTTC,CTSGVRWGGRPSYEQYF
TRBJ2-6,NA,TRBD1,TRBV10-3,TGTGCCATCAGTGATGCCGGGACAGGACGCTCTGGGGCCAACGTCCTGACTTTC,CAISDAGTGRSGANVLTF
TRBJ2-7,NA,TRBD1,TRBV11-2,TGTGCCAGCAGCTCGATTCGGACAGGGAGTATCCACGAGCAGTACTTC,CASSSIRTGSIHEQYF
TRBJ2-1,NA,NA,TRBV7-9,TGTGCCAGCAGCCCCCCGACGCCGTCCGACAACAATGAGCAGTTCTTC,CASSPPTPSDNNEQFF
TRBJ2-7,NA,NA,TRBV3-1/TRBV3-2,TGTGCCAGCAGCCAGTCTCTCAGCTACGAGCAGTACTTC,CASSQSLSYEQYF
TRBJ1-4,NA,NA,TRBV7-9,TGTGCCAGCAGCTTAAGCAGCAGGGAAAGTGAAAAACTGTTTTTT,CASSLSSRESEKLFF
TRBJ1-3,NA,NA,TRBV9,TGTGCCAGCAGCGTAGACCAGATCTCTGGAAACACCATATATTTT,CASSVDQISGNTIYF
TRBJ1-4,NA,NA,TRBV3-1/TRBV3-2,TGTGCCAGCAGCCAAGGGTCGCAGGGTAATGAAAAACTGTTTTTT,CASSQGSQGNEKLFF
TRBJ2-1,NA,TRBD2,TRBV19,TGTGCCAGTAGTCCGACCCGAGCGGGGGGGGACTTGAATGAGCAGTTCTTC,CASSPTRAGGDLNEQFF
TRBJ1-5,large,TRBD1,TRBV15,TGTGCCACCAGCAGAGAGGGCTCCGGGACAGGGGGGGACCAGCCCCAGCATTTT,CATSREGSGTGGDQPQHF
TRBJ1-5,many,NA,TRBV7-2,TGTGCCAGCAGCCCCCTCAGGGGCAGCAATCAGCCCCAGCATTTT,CASSPLRGSNQPQHF
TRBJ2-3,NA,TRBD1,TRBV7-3,TGTGCCAGCAGCCTCCAGGGGGACGGGGCAGATACGCAGTATTTT,CASSLQGDGADTQYF
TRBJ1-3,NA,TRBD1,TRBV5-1,TGCGCCAGCAGTTGGGGTGACAGGGGAATCGGAAACACCATATATTTT,CASSWGDRGIGNTIYF
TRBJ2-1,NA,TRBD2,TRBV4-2,TGTGCCAGCAGCCAAATGAGCCCCCGGACTAGCGGAGACAATGAGCAGTTCTTC,CASSQMSPRTSGDNEQFF
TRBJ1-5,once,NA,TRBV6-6,TGTGCCAGCACTCAGACAGGCCTTAGCAATCAGCCCCAGCATTTT,CASTQTGLSNQPQHF
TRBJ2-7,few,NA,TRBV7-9,TGTGCCAGCATGGTGGACTACAACTCCTACGAGCAGTACTTC,CASMVDYNSYEQYF
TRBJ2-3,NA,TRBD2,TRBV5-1,TGCGCCAGCAGCCCGACGACTAGCGGCTCTAGCACAGATACGCAGTATTTT,CASSPTTSGSSTDTQYF
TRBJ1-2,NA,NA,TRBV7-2,TGTGCCAGCAGCTTAAATGTATGGTTCGGGTATGGCTACACCTTC,CASSLNVWFGYGYTF
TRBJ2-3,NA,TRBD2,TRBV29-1,TGCAGCGTAGCAACGGCGGGGGGGCAAGATACGCAGTATTTT,CSVATAGGQDTQYF
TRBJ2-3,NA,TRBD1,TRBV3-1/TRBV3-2,TGTGCCAGCAGCCGGCCCGGGACAGGGGTCACAGATACGCAGTATTTT,CASSRPGTGVTDTQYF
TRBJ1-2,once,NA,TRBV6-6,TGTGCCAGCAGTGCGGATGGCTATGGCTACACCTTC,CASSADGYGYTF
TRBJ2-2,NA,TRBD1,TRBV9,TGTGCCAGCAGCGTAGCGGGGACAGGGATCACCGGGGAGCTGTTTTTT,CASSVAGTGITGELFF
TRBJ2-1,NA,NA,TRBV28,TGTGCCAGCAGCGCTAGGAATGAGCAGTTCTTC,CASSARNEQFF
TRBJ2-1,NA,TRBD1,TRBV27,TGTGCCAGCAGTATTGACAGGGTAACCTACAATGAGCAGTTCTTC,CASSIDRVTYNEQFF
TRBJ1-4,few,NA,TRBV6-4,TGTGCCAGCAGTTCCACCCCGGGGGAAAAACTGTTTTTT,CASSSTPGEKLFF
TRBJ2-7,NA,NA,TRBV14,TGTGCCAGCAGCCAAGATCACTACGAGCAGTACTTC,CASSQDHYEQYF
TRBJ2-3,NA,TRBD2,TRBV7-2,TGTGCCAGCAATGGGTTCGCGCGGGGGGACACAGATACGCAGTATTTT,CASNGFARGDTDTQYF
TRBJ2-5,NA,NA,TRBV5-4,TGTGCCAGCAGCTTGACAGGGCCCCAAGAGACCCAGTACTTC,CASSLTGPQETQYF
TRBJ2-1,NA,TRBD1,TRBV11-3,TGTGCCAGCAGCCCCACAGCCGGGACAGGGAAGAATGAGCAGTTCTTC,CASSPTAGTGKNEQFF